This T cell receptor beta chain was captured by sequencing in a study of early T cells in non-severe SARS-CoV-2 infection. Study overall: It was bulk RNA from unsorted whole blood that was sequenced, and the chains were unpaired.

Individually, cDNA molecules had unique molecular identifiers attached to them. TCRdb processed the 5' RACE reads anew with MiXCR; each CDR3 protein has one entry. The table includes roughly 93,000 distinct CDR3 sequences, roughly 14% detected once. The CDR3 contains 15 residues. Germline values: CDR1 DFQATT, CDR2 SNEGSKA (reference sequence). Between the trimmed V and J ends, which lost 5 bases and 9 bases, there was a span of 23 bases. The chain employs TRBV20-1 and TRBJ2-1; D is perhaps TRBD1 or TRBD2 (5 bases each). Source material: whole blood. This receptor was taken from an adult who was a healthcare worker with PCR-confirmed SARS-CoV-2 infection or an uninfected control (not recorded which). The CDR3 here is CSAYSRDRVSGEQFF. The CDR3 DNA follows: TGCAGTGCTTACTCCCGGGACCGCGTATCGGGTGAGCAGTTCTTC.